The 9 T cell receptor beta chains in this list originate from one sample, sequenced in a study of OX40 agonist ivuxolimab in advanced cancers. Sequencing used immunoSEQ multiplex PCR; TCRdb keeps in-frame clones, though not all of them. The table has 25,000 to 30,000 clones, about 80% seen once. Here the sequenced sample was CD4+ or CD8+ T cells sorted from blood, taken in a trial of the OX40 agonist ivuxolimab. These receptors were collected from an adult with an advanced solid tumor such as melanoma, head and neck, liver or kidney cancer.

In its sample, this clone was seen once. The chain couples TRBV7-8 to TRBJ2-7; weak D call: TRBD1 (6 bases). The CDR3 contains 15 residues. Per the germline V gene, CDR1 is SGHVS and CDR2 is FQNEAQ. The V end lost 2 bases, the J end lost 0 bases, and 11 bases lay between the germline ends. The CDR3 reads CASSLYRDNSYEQYF. The CDR3 DNA reads as TGTGCCAGCAGCTTATACCGGGACAACTCCTACGAGCAGTACTTC.

This clone has a single count. The CDR3 DNA is TGTGCCAGCAGCTTAGCGTACGGAGCGGGGGCCCCCTACGAGCAGTACTTC. It codes for CASSLAYGAGAPYEQYF. This rearrangement joins TRBV7-9 to TRBJ2-7; 8 nucleotides align to TRBD2. Germline CDR1 is SEHNR and CDR2 is FQNEAQ (reference sequence). This CDR3 spans 17 amino acids. V dropped 0 bases and J dropped 2; count of bases not matched to a gene: 9.

CDR3 residues: CASSPRTDLYGYTF. The CDR3 DNA is TGTGCCAGCAGCCCCCGGACAGACCTCTATGGCTACACCTTC. This sequence joins TRBV7-8 and TRBJ1-2; TRBD1 might be the D (6 bases). The V gene lost 5 bases and the J gene lost 4 bases, with 14 bases spanning the gap. Germline CDR1 is SGHVS and CDR2 is FQNEAQ. The length of the CDR3 is 14 residues.

The CDR3 DNA sequence: TGTGCCTGGATGTGGTGGACTGAAGCTTTCTTT. Translation gives CAWMWWTEAFF. The J gene is TRBJ1-1, the V gene TRBV30; unclear D gene. Trimming removed 4 bases at V and 5 bases at J, with 8 bases between. There are 11 residues in the CDR3. CDR1 is GTSNPN, CDR2 SVGIG, per germline (reference sequence).

This clone was counted a single time. The chain employs TRBV27 and TRBJ1-2; the D gene is possibly TRBD1 (6 bases). From germline, CDR1 is MNHEY and CDR2 SMNVEV (reference sequence). This CDR3 is 14 amino acids long. Trimming cost V 3 bases and J 2 bases, with 10 bases left between them. The CDR3 DNA is TGTGCCAGCAGTTTGAACAGGGAAAACTATGGCTACACCTTC. This translates into CASSLNRENYGYTF.

The chain links TRBV29-1 to TRBJ1-1; 8 nucleotides align to TRBD1. Germline trimming cut 4 bases from V and 6 bases from J; bases unmatched to any gene: 7. The V gene's germline CDR1 is SQVTM and CDR2 ANQGSEA. The CDR3 is made up of 13 amino acids. CDR3 DNA sequence: TGCAGCGTTGCGAGTGGACAGGGCGCTGAAGCTTTCTTT. It codes for CSVASGQGAEAFF.

This rearrangement joins TRBV9 to TRBJ2-2, with D possibly matching TRBD2 (7 bases). Trimming stripped 0 bases from V and 6 bases from J, with 12 bases between. Per germline, CDR1 SGDLS and CDR2 YYNGEE. The CDR3 runs to 15 residues. The CDR3 region is CASSVAGGEAGELFF. For the CDR3, the DNA is TGTGCCAGCAGCGTAGCGGGGGGCGAAGCCGGGGAGCTGTTTTTT.

V is TRBV19 and J is TRBJ1-1, with 7 bases aligning to TRBD1. Germline CDR1 reads LNHDA; CDR2 reads SQIVND (reference sequence). The CDR3 totals 15 residues. V lost 4 bases to trimming and J lost 8 bases; unmatched junction nucleotides: 13. This chain's CDR3 is CASSTALGTASEAFF. The CDR3 nucleotides are TGTGCCAGTAGTACCGCCCTTGGGACAGCAAGCGAAGCTTTCTTT.

The chain employs TRBV9 and TRBJ2-2, with D possibly being TRBD2 (7 bases). This CDR3 is built from 17 residues. CDR1 is SGDLS and CDR2 is YYNGEE in the germline V gene. Trimming stripped 0 bases from V and 8 bases from J, with 20 bases between. CDR3 DNA sequence: TGTGCCAGCAGCGTAGGAATTAGATCGGGGGGCGATGGGGAGCTGTTTTTT. Its protein product is CASSVGIRSGGDGELFF.